This TCR beta chain is from a study of beta chain features in type 1 diabetes. Points from the study as a whole: VDJ junctions from type 1 diabetes patients carried fewer insertions and larger deletions. Possibly, sequencing cDNA over-represented cells that had high TCR expression levels.

J was trimmed by 8 bases and V by 7 bases; bases with no gene match: 13. The CDR3 has 16 amino acids. Looked up from germline, CDR1 is SGHRS and CDR2 is YFSETQ. This clone occurred a few times. Its target is unknown. Expressed TCRB transcripts were sequenced after all isolated RNA was converted to cDNA. Method: immunoSEQ multiplex PCR; TCRdb's copy keeps in-frame clones and lacks some. The sample yields 300,000 to 400,000 clones, roughly 9.6% seen once. This TCR came from a woman aged 25 to 39 in good health. Sample: naive CD4+ T cells from blood. The chain uses TRBV5-1 and TRBJ2-1; 12 bases are shared with TRBD1. The CDR3 here is CASAPTPGQGADEQFF. CDR3 DNA sequence: TGCGCCAGCGCGCCTACCCCGGGACAGGGGGCTGATGAGCAGTTCTTC.